Listed below are T cell receptor beta chains from one sample, sequenced in a study of spatial heterogeneity in lung cancer. TCRdb processed the 5' RACE reads anew with MiXCR; each CDR3 protein has one entry. The data contain approximately 11,000 distinct CDR3 sequences, about a sixth of them singletons. The source was PBMCs, collected at surgery. The origin of the receptors is a male donor with early-stage non-small cell lung cancer. The conserved cysteine and the conserved F or W are not part of the CDR3 here. D genes are given only for firm matches.

SARGTASSTDTQY	TRBJ2-3	NA	TRBV20-1	13
ASTPRENYEQY	TRBJ2-7	NA	TRBV11-2	11
ASSLSGTGVTNEQF	TRBJ2-1	TRBD1	TRBV6-4	14
ASSQKGGMRLYEQF	TRBJ2-1	NA	TRBV3-1	14
SVLRTGAEQF	TRBJ2-1	NA	TRBV29-1	10
SASGRDYEQY	TRBJ2-7	TRBD2	TRBV20-1	10
ASSVQGAGANVLT	TRBJ2-6	NA	TRBV11-2	13
SVELGDRVYNEQF	TRBJ2-1	TRBD1	TRBV29-1	13
SVGPRYGKGPANYGYT	TRBJ1-2	NA	TRBV29-1	16
SVEEVNSLVGDEQF	TRBJ2-1	NA	TRBV29-1	14
ASREGLEVYEQY	TRBJ2-7	NA	TRBV5-1	12
SVNRGHEQF	TRBJ2-1	TRBD1	TRBV29-1	9
ASSWLGLQDTGELF	TRBJ2-2	NA	TRBV28	14
ASSRRGLAASHYEQY	TRBJ2-7	TRBD2	TRBV18	15
VTSRDPGQVNQPQH	TRBJ1-5	NA	TRBV15	14
SATISSGRNEQF	TRBJ2-1	TRBD2	TRBV20-1	12
SVELGDEQF	TRBJ2-1	NA	TRBV29-1	9
ASSLNAWLAGRLGEQY	TRBJ2-7	TRBD2	TRBV27	16
ATQLGGRNNEQF	TRBJ2-1	TRBD2	TRBV24-1	12
ASSLEYAGGSEQF	TRBJ2-1	TRBD2	TRBV11-2	13
ASSLTSGRIDEQF	TRBJ2-1	TRBD2	TRBV28	13
ASSLDSPYEQY	TRBJ2-7	NA	TRBV12-3/TRBV12-4	11
ASSLQGFGQTEAF	TRBJ1-1	TRBD1	TRBV28	13
SARDPSTTLNYGYT	TRBJ1-2	NA	TRBV20-1	14
ASGLQSEAF	TRBJ1-1	NA	TRBV27	9
ASSWEDRPYNEQF	TRBJ2-1	NA	TRBV6-1	13
ASGSYNEQF	TRBJ2-1	NA	TRBV28	9
ASLSGQSNQPQH	TRBJ1-5	NA	TRBV6-1	12
ASSLVGQQPQH	TRBJ1-5	TRBD1	TRBV27	11
ASSYASQVLAGYPGELF	TRBJ2-2	TRBD2	TRBV6-2/TRBV6-3	17
ASSYFYRQDNEQF	TRBJ2-1	NA	TRBV6-2/TRBV6-3	13
ASSKTTDRSDNEQF	TRBJ2-1	TRBD1	TRBV27	14
ASSAQGSSYEQY	TRBJ2-7	NA	TRBV2	12
ASSMVAGYTGELF	TRBJ2-2	TRBD2	TRBV19	13
ASSWGGAKNIQY	TRBJ2-4	TRBD2	TRBV27	12
ASSLAGTGGQGEQY	TRBJ2-7	TRBD1	TRBV11-2	14
ASSLGGSDNNEQF	TRBJ2-1	NA	TRBV28	13
ASKDNSENTIY	TRBJ1-3	NA	TRBV10-1	11
ASSRTSGRITDTQY	TRBJ2-3	NA	TRBV7-3	14
ASSLGAGQPQH	TRBJ1-5	NA	TRBV27	11
ASTPGTRYEQY	TRBJ2-7	NA	TRBV19	11
ASSLTYEQY	TRBJ2-7	NA	TRBV2	9
ASSTGGAGGEQF	TRBJ2-1	TRBD1	TRBV12-3/TRBV12-4	12
ASSKTDTQY	TRBJ2-3	NA	TRBV5-4	9
ASSQAIKIEETQY	TRBJ2-5	NA	TRBV3-1	13
AISNREISPLH	TRBJ1-6	NA	TRBV10-3	11
ATSDSLGLGYNEQF	TRBJ2-1	TRBD2	TRBV24-1	14
ASSPYSDLKGAQY	TRBJ2-5	NA	TRBV28	13
ASKRQPNEKLF	TRBJ1-4	NA	TRBV2	11
ASTLAGEVYNEQF	TRBJ2-1	TRBD2	TRBV2	13
ASSQEATSADYEQY	TRBJ2-7	TRBD2	TRBV14	14
ASSFPGLRTQY	TRBJ2-5	NA	TRBV5-6	11
ASIATSGGTEAF	TRBJ1-1	NA	TRBV6-5	12
ASSLASREPYEQY	TRBJ2-7	NA	TRBV7-8	13
ASSNPGQGAIVAGELF	TRBJ2-2	TRBD1	TRBV3-1	16
ASSLLRQANTEAF	TRBJ1-1	NA	TRBV5-1	13
ASSQAGTGTREQY	TRBJ2-7	TRBD1	TRBV4-1	13
ASSLSLSGLAGGYNEQF	TRBJ2-1	TRBD2	TRBV27	17